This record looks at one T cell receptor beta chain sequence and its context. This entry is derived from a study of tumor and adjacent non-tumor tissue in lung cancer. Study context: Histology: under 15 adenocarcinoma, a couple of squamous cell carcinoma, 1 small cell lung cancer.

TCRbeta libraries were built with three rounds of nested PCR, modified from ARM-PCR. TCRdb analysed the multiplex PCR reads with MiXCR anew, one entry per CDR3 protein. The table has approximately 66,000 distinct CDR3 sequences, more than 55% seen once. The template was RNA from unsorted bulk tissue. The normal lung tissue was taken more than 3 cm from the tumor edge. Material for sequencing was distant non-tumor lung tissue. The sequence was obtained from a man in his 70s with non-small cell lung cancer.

This CDR3 reads CASSLDNYRDSPYMQYF. CDR3 nucleotides: TGTGCCAGCAGCTTAGATAATTATCGAGACAGCCCCTACATGCAGTACTTC. The genes are TRBV11-2 and TRBJ2-7; the D gene is possibly TRBD1 (5 bases). Germline V gives CDR1 SGHAT, CDR2 FQNNGV. V was shortened by 0 bases and J by 9 bases, with 24 bases between the two germline ends. The CDR3 sequence is 17 residues long.